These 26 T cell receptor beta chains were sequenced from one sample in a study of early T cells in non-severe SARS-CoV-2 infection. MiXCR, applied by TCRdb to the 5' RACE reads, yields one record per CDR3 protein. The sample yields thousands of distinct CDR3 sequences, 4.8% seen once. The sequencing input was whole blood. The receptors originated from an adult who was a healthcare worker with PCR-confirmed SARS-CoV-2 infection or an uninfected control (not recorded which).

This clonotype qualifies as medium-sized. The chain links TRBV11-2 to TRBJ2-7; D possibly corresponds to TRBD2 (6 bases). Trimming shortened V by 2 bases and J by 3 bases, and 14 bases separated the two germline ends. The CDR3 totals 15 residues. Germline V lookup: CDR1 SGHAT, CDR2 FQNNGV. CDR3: CASSLTGGSNYEQYV. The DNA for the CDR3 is TGTGCCAGCAGCTTAACAGGAGGGTCAAACTACGAGCAGTACGTC.

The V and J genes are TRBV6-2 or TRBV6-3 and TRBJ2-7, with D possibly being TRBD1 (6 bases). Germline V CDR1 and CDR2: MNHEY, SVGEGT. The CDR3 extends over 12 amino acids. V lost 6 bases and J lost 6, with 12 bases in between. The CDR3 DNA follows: TGTGCCAGCAGAAACAGGGTGGCCGAGCAGTACGTC. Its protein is CASRNRVAEQYV.

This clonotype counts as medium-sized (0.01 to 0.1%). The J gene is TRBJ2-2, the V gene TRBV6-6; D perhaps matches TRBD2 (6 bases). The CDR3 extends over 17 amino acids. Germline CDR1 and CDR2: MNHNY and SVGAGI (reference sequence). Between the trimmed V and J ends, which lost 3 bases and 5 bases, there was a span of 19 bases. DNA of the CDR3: TGTGCCAGCAGTTATTTGGCTAGGGTTCGGGGGACCGGGGAGCTGTTTTTT. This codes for CASSYLARVRGTGELFF.

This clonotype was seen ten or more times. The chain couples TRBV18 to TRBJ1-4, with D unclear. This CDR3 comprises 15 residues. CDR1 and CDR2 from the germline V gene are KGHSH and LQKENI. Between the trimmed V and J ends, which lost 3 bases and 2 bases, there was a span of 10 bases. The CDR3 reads CASSPIDGTNEKLFF. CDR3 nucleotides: TGTGCCAGCTCACCTATAGATGGGACTAATGAAAAACTGTTTTTT.

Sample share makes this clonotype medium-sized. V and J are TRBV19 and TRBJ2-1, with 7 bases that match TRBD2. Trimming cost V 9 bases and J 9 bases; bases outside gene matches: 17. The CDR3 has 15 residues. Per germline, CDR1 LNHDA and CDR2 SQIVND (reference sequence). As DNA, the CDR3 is TGTGCCAGCCTCAACCACCCGGGCGGGAGAGGTGAGCAGTTCTTC. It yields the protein CASLNHPGGRGEQFF.

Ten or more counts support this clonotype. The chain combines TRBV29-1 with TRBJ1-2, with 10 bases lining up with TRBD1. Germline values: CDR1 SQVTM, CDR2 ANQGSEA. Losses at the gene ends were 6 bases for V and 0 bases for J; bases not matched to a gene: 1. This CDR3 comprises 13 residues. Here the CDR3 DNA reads TGCAGCGTCGGACAGGGGGCTAACTATGGCTACACCTTC. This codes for CSVGQGANYGYTF.

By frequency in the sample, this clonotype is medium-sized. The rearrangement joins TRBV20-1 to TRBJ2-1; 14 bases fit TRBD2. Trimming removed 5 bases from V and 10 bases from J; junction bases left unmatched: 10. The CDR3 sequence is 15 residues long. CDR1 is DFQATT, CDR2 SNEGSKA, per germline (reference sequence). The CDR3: CSASPRLAGGREQFF. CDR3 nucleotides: TGCAGTGCTTCGCCTCGACTAGCGGGAGGGCGAGAGCAGTTCTTC.

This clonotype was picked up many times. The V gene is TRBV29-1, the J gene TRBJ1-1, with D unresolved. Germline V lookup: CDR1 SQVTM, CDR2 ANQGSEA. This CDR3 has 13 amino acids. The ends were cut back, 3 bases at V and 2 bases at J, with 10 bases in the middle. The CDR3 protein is CSVEGLLNTEAFF. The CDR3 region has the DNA TGCAGCGTTGAGGGTTTACTTAACACTGAAGCTTTCTTT.

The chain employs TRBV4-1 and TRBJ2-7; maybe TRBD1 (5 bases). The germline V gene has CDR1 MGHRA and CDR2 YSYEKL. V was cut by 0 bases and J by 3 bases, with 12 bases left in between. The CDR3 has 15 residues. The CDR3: CASSQEGDFGYEQYF. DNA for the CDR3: TGCGCCAGCAGCCAAGAAGGGGATTTCGGCTACGAGCAGTACTTC.

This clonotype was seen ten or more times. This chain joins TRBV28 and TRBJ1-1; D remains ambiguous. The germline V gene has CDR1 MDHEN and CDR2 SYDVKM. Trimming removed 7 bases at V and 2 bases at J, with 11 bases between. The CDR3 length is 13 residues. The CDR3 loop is CASTEQLNTEAFF. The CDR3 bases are TGTGCCAGCACGGAACAGCTTAACACTGAAGCTTTCTTT.

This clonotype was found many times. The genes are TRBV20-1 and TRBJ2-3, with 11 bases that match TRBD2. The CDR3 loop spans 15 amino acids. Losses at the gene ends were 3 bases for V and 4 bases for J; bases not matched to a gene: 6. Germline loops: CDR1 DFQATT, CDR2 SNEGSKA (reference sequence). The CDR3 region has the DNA TGCAGTGCTAGTACCGTAGCGGGAGGGGCAGATACGCAGTATTTT. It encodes CSASTVAGGADTQYF.

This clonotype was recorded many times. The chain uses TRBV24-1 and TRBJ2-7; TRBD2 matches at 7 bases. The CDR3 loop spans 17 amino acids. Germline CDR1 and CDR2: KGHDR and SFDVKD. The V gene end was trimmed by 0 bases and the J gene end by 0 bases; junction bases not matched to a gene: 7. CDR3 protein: CATSDLVSGERSYEQYV. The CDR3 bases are TGTGCCACCAGTGATTTGGTCAGCGGGGAACGCTCCTACGAGCAGTACGTC.

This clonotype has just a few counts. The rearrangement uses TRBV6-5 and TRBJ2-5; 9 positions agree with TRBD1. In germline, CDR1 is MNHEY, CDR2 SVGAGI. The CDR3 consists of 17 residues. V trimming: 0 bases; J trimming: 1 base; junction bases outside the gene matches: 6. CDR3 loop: CASSYSRTGASQETQYF. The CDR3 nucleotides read TGTGCCAGCAGTTACTCGCGGACAGGGGCAAGCCAAGAGACCCAGTACTTC.

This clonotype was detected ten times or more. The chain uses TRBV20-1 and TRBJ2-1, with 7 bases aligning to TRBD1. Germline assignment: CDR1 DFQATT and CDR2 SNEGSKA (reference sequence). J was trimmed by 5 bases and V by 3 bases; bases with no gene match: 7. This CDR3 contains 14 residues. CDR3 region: CSASETGYDNEQFF. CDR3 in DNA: TGCAGTGCTAGCGAGACAGGGTACGACAATGAGCAGTTCTTC.

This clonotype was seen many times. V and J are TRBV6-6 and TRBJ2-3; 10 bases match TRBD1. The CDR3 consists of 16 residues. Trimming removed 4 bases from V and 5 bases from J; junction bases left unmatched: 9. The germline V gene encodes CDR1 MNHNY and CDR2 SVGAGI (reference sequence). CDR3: CASSFTPGQGIDTQYF. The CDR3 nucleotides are TGTGCCAGCAGTTTTACTCCGGGACAGGGGATAGATACGCAGTATTTT.

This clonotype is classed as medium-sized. The DNA of the CDR3 is TGCAGTGCTAGTTTGGGCGGACCTTCACCCCTCCACTTT. Protein sequence: CSASLGGPSPLHF. J is TRBJ1-6 and V is TRBV20-1; D unresolved. Germline CDR1 reads DFQATT; CDR2 reads SNEGSKA (reference sequence). V was trimmed by 3 bases and J by 9 bases, leaving 12 bases between them. CDR3 length: 13 residues.

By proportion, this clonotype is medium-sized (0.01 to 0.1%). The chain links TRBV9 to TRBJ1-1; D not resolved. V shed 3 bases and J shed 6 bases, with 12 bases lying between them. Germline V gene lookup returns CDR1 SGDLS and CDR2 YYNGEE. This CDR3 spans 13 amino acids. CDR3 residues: CASSGETGSEAFF. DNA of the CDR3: TGTGCCAGCAGCGGAGAGACGGGGTCTGAAGCTTTCTTT.

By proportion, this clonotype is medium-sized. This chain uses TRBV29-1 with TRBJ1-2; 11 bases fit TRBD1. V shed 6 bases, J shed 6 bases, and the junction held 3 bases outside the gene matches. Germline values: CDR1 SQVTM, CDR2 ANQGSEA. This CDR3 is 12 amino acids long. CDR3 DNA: TGCAGCGTACGGACAGGGGGCGATGGCTACACCTTC. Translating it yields CSVRTGGDGYTF.

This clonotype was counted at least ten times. CDR3 in DNA: TGTGCCAGCAGCTCAGGGATCGGGGAGCAGTTCTTC. The encoded protein is CASSSGIGEQFF. The rearrangement uses TRBV5-4 and TRBJ2-1; a weak D match, TRBD1 (5 bases). V was pared by 3 bases and J by 10 bases, with 11 bases between. The germline CDR1 and CDR2 sequences are SGHNT and YYREEE (reference sequence). This CDR3 contains 12 residues.

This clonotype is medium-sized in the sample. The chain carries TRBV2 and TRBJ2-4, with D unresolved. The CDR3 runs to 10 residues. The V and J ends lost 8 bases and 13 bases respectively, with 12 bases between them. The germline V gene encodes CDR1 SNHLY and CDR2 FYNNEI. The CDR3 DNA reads TGTGCCAGCGGCGAACTAACCCAGTACTTC. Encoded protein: CASGELTQYF. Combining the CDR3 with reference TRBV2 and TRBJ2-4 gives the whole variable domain EPEVTQTPSHQVTQMGQEVILRCVPISNHLYFYWYRQILGQKVEFLVSFYNNEISEKSEIFDDQFSVERPDGSNFTLKIRSTKLEDSAMYFCASGELTQYFGAGTRLSVL.

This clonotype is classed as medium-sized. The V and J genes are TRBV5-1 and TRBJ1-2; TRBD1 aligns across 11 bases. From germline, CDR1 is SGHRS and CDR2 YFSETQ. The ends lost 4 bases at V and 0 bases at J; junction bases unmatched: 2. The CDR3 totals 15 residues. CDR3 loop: CASSGTGGANYGYTF. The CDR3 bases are TGCGCCAGCAGCGGGACAGGGGGTGCTAACTATGGCTACACCTTC.

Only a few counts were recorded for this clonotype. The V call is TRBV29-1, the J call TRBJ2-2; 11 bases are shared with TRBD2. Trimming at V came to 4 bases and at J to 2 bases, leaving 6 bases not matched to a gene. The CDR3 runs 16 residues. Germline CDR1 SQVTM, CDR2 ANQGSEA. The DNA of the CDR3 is TGCAGCGTTGGTAGTCTAGCGGGAGGAAACACCGGGGAGCTGTTTTTT. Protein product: CSVGSLAGGNTGELFF.

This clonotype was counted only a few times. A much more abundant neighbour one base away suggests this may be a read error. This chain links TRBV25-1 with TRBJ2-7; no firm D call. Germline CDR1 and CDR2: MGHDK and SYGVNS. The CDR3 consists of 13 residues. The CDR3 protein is CAGSDPVSYEQYF. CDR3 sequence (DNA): TGTGCCGGCAGTGACCCGGTCTCCTACGAGCAGTACTTC.

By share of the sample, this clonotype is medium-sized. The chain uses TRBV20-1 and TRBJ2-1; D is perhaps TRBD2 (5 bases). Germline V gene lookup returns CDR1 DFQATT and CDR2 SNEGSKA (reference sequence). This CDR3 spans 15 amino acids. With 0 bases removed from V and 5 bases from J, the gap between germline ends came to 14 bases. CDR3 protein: CSARDLSSYHNEQFF. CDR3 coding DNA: TGCAGTGCTAGAGATCTGTCTAGCTATCACAATGAGCAGTTCTTC.

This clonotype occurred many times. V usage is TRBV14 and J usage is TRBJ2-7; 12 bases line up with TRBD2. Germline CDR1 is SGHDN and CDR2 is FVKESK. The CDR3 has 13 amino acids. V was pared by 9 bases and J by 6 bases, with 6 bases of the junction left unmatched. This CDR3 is CASRTSGTVEQYV. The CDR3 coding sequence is TGTGCCAGTCGGACTAGCGGGACTGTCGAGCAGTACGTC.

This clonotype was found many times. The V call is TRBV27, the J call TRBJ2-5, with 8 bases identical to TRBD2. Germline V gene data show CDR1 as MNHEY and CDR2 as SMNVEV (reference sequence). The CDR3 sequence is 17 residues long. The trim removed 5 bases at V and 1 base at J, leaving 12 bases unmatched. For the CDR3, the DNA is TGTGCCAGCAGTCCCTACACTAGCGGCCTGCCCCAAGAGACCCAGTACTTC. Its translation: CASSPYTSGLPQETQYF.